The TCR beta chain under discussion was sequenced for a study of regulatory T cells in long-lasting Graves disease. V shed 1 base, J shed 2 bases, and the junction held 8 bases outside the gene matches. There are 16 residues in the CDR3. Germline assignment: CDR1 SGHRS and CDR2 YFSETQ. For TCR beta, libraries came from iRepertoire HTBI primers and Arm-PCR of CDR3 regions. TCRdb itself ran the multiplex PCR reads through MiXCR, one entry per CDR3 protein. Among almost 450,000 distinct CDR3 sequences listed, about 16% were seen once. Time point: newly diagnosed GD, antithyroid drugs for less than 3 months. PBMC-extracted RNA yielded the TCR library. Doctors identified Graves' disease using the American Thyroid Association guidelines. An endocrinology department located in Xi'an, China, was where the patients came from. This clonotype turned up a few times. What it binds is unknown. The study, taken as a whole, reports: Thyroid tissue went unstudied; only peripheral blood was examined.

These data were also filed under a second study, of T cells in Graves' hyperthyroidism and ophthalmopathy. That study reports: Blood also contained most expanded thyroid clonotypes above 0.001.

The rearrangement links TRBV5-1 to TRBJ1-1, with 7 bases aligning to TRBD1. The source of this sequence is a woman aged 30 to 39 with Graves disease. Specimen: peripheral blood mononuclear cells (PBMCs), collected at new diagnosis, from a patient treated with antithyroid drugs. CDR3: CASSLFREGANTEAFF. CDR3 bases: TGCGCCAGCAGCTTGTTTCGGGAGGGGGCTAACACTGAAGCTTTCTTT.